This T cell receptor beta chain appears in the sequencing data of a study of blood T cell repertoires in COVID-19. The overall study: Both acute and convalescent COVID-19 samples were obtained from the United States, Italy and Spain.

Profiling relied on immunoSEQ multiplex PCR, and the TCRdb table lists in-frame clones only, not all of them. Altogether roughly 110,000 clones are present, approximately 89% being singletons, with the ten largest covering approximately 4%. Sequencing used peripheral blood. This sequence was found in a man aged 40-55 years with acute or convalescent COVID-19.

Written as DNA, the CDR3 is TGTGCCAGCAGTTCTAGCCTCAATCAGCCCCAGCATTTT. Translation: CASSSSLNQPQHF. The chain links TRBV11-2 to TRBJ1-5; D is unresolved. Germline assignment: CDR1 SGHAT and CDR2 FQNNGV. This CDR3 region has 13 residues. With 6 bases removed from V and 3 bases from J, the gap between germline ends came to 9 bases. Combining the CDR3 with reference TRBV11-2 and TRBJ1-5 gives the whole variable domain EAGVAQSPRYKIIEKRQSVAFWCNPISGHATLYWYQQILGQGPKLLIQFQNNGVVDDSQLPKDRFSAERLKGVDSTLKIQPAKLEDSAVYLCASSSSLNQPQHFGDGTRLSIL.